These T cell receptor beta chains were read from a single sample in a study of T cell responses to AZD1222 COVID-19 vaccine. The data were produced by immunoSEQ multiplex PCR, yet TCRdb's version contains in-frame clones alone and is incomplete. This table has approximately 85,000 clones, 86% appearing once. Material: peripheral blood, obtained on day 0 of AZD1222 vaccination. Receptors were obtained from an adult in good health. Both conserved end residues are part of each CDR3. A D gene is named only where the DNA matches it firmly. Expanded clones get a size class; other rows say once, few or many, or leave the size out.

.	.	TRBV5-1	TRBJ2-1	TGCGCCAGCAGCACGGGCCCGGAACCTTACAATGAGCAGTTCTTC	CASSTGPEPYNEQFF
TRBD1	.	TRBV6-5	TRBJ1-1	TGTGCCAGCCACTGGCCCAGGGGGGAAGCTTTCTTT	CASHWPRGEAFF
TRBD1	.	TRBV7-2	TRBJ1-3	TGTGCCAGCAGCTCGGAGGGGGCAGGTGGAAACACCATATATTTT	CASSSEGAGGNTIYF
.	.	TRBV6-2/TRBV6-3	TRBJ2-7	TGTGCCAGCAGTAACAGCGACTACGAGCAGTACTTC	CASSNSDYEQYF
TRBD1	once	TRBV25-1	TRBJ2-3	TGTGCCAGCAGACTGACAGGGATGGGGACAGATACGCAGTATTTT	CASRLTGMGTDTQYF
TRBD1	.	TRBV5-6	TRBJ2-7	TGTGCCAGCAGCACCGGGACAGGTTATTTGGAGCAGTACTTC	CASSTGTGYLEQYF
.	.	TRBV7-2	TRBJ1-5	TGTGCCAGCAGCCGACAGAGCAATCAGCCCCAGCATTTT	CASSRQSNQPQHF
.	.	TRBV9	TRBJ1-3	TGTGCCAGCAGCGGCCTGCAAGGAGGAAACACCATATATTTT	CASSGLQGGNTIYF
.	once	TRBV18	TRBJ1-4	TGTGCCAGCTCACCGCTCCGGACAGCCGAAAAACTGTTTTTT	CASSPLRTAEKLFF
.	.	TRBV20-1	TRBJ2-3	TGCAGTGCTAGAGGGGTAGAGCAGTATTTT	CSARGVEQYF
.	.	TRBV24-1	TRBJ2-1	TGTGCCACCAGTGACCCGGGGTTCCCTCCGTTCTTC	CATSDPGFPPFF
.	few	TRBV13	TRBJ1-2	TGTGCCAGCAGCCCGGGGGATAACTATGGCTACACCTTC	CASSPGDNYGYTF
.	.	TRBV2	TRBJ1-1	TGTGCCAGCAGTGATTCATCGGGGGCAGCTTTCTTT	CASSDSSGAAFF
TRBD2	.	TRBV18	TRBJ2-3	TGTGCCAGCTCACCAATTGGCGGGGGGGCGACAGATACGCAGTATTTT	CASSPIGGGATDTQYF
TRBD1	few	TRBV5-5	TRBJ1-5	TGTGCCAGCAGCCTCCTGGGACAGGGGGCGGGTCAGCCCCAGCATTTT	CASSLLGQGAGQPQHF
TRBD2	.	TRBV29-1	TRBJ2-1	TGCAGCGTTGCCAGCGGGGCCTACAATGAGCAGTTCTTC	CSVASGAYNEQFF
TRBD1	once	TRBV6-1	TRBJ1-6	TGTGCCAGCAGTGAAAGTGTAACGGGACAGAAGAATTCACCCCTCCACTTT	CASSESVTGQKNSPLHF
.	.	TRBV28	TRBJ2-7	TGTGCCAGCAGTGCCATAGGCGAACGGGAGCAGTACTTC	CASSAIGEREQYF
.	.	TRBV7-9	TRBJ2-4	TGTGCCAGCAGCCCACCAGGGTCGGGAGCCAAAAACATTCAGTACTTC	CASSPPGSGAKNIQYF
.	.	TRBV27	TRBJ1-3	TGTGCCAGCAGTTTAACCCAGGGTACCTCTGGAAACACCATATATTTT	CASSLTQGTSGNTIYF
TRBD1	.	TRBV24-1	TRBJ1-1	TGTGCCACCAGTGCTACCGGGACAGGGAACACTGAAGCTTTCTTT	CATSATGTGNTEAFF
.	.	TRBV3-1/TRBV3-2	TRBJ2-7	TGTGCCAGCAGCCCCTTTGGGGGGGCTGTAGGCGAGCAGTACTTC	CASSPFGGAVGEQYF
TRBD2	.	TRBV28	TRBJ2-7	TGTGCCAGCCCGCCGGCTAGCGGGAGGGCCAATTTCTACGAGCAGTACTTC	CASPPASGRANFYEQYF
.	.	TRBV7-9	TRBJ1-6	TGTGCCAGCAGCCAATCAGATTCACCCCTCCACTTT	CASSQSDSPLHF
.	.	TRBV19	TRBJ2-2	TGTGCCAGTAGTATAGGGCCAGGGGGAGGCACCGGGGAGCTGTTTTTT	CASSIGPGGGTGELFF
TRBD1	.	TRBV6-6	TRBJ1-6	TGTGCCAGCACCGTAACGACAGGGGGCGAGTCACCCCTCCACTTT	CASTVTTGGESPLHF
.	.	TRBV28	TRBJ2-3	TGTGCCAGCCCCCCCCGACTAGAAGGCACAGATACGCAGTATTTT	CASPPRLEGTDTQYF
TRBD1	.	TRBV25-1	TRBJ1-2	TGTGCCAGCAGTGAATTAGACAGGGGGCGCAGCTATGGCTACACCTTC	CASSELDRGRSYGYTF
.	.	TRBV29-1	TRBJ2-2	TGCAGCGTTACTAATGGGGTCCGGAACACCGGGGAGCTGTTTTTT	CSVTNGVRNTGELFF
TRBD2	.	TRBV7-2	TRBJ2-2	TGTGCCAGCAGCTCTGTCCCGGGACTAGCGGGAGGGCCGCACGGGGAGCTGTTTTTT	CASSSVPGLAGGPHGELFF
.	.	TRBV5-4	TRBJ1-1	TGTGCCAGCAGCTTGGCTTGGGGAGGGACTGAAGCTTTCTTT	CASSLAWGGTEAFF
.	.	TRBV18	TRBJ1-1	TGTGCCAGCTCATCGCAACGTGACACTGAAGCTTTCTTT	CASSSQRDTEAFF
.	.	TRBV10-3	TRBJ1-2	TGTGCCATCAGGCCGACAGGAGCTAACTATGGCTACACCTTC	CAIRPTGANYGYTF
TRBD1	.	TRBV30	TRBJ2-7	TGTGCCTGGAGTGTCAGGGGGTTGTACGAGCAGTACTTC	CAWSVRGLYEQYF
TRBD1	once	TRBV13	TRBJ2-6	TGTGCCAGCAGCTCAACCCTGGGGGCATCGGACAGGATCGTCGCTGGGGCCAACGTCCTGACTTTC	CASSSTLGASDRIVAGANVLTF
.	.	TRBV5-8	TRBJ1-5	TGTGCCAGCAGCTTGGCTAAAAATCAGCCCCAGCATTTT	CASSLAKNQPQHF
TRBD1	.	TRBV28	TRBJ2-7	TGTGCCAGCAAACCTGGACAGGGTGTATACGAGCAGTACTTC	CASKPGQGVYEQYF
.	.	TRBV11-2	TRBJ2-5	TGTGCCAGCAGAGTACAGGGAGGACAAGAGACCCAGTACTTC	CASRVQGGQETQYF
TRBD1	.	TRBV18	TRBJ2-7	TGTGCCAGCTCACCACGTAAGGGGGCCGGGGACGAGCAGTACTTC	CASSPRKGAGDEQYF
.	.	TRBV7-9	TRBJ1-5	TGTGCCAGCAGCTTGGTCGGGGCCCCAAATCAGCCCCAGCATTTT	CASSLVGAPNQPQHF
.	few	TRBV12-3/TRBV12-4	TRBJ2-5	TGTGCCAGCAGTTATACAGAGACCCAGTACTTC	CASSYTETQYF
.	few	TRBV13	TRBJ2-2	TGTGCCAGCAGCTCCTACGCGAACACCGGGGAGCTGTTTTTT	CASSSYANTGELFF
.	.	TRBV27	TRBJ1-4	TGTGCCAGCCGTCTCCGGGGTGCTGATGAAAAACTGTTTTTT	CASRLRGADEKLFF
TRBD2	.	TRBV7-3	TRBJ2-3	TGTGCCAGCAGCGAAAAGGGGGGGACTAGCAGAGCGCAGTATTTT	CASSEKGGTSRAQYF
.	.	TRBV11-2	TRBJ2-7	TGTGCCAGCAGCTTAGGGACAGGACTAACCTACGAGCAGTACTTC	CASSLGTGLTYEQYF
.	.	TRBV19	TRBJ2-7	TGTGCCAGTCAGTCGAGGTCTGAGCAGTACTTC	CASQSRSEQYF
TRBD1	.	TRBV19	TRBJ2-7	TGTGCCAGTAGTATGTTGGGGACAGGCACCTACGAGCAGTACTTC	CASSMLGTGTYEQYF
.	.	TRBV6-5	TRBJ1-5	TGTGCCAGCACAGGGCAGACACTCAATCAGCCCCAGCATTTT	CASTGQTLNQPQHF
.	few	TRBV6-6	TRBJ1-5	TGTGCCAGCAACCTCCAGTACAATCAGCCCCAGCATTTT	CASNLQYNQPQHF